The 14 T cell receptor beta chains below were found in one sample sequenced in a study of blood T cell repertoires in COVID-19. Some clones are missing from TCRdb's copy, which holds only in-frame ones; the method was immunoSEQ multiplex PCR. The data hold fewer than 80,000 clones, with 88% observed a single time. The material sequenced was peripheral blood. The receptor source for this set is a human donor in a cohort sampled during active COVID-19.

This CDR3 reads CATSRDLPGSGNTIYF. The DNA for the CDR3 is TGTGCCACCAGCAGAGATTTGCCGGGCTCTGGAAACACCATATATTTT. The V call is TRBV15, the J call TRBJ1-3; no clear D. V gave up 0 bases and J gave up 0 bases, with 9 bases separating them. The CDR3 is 16 amino acids. Germline CDR1 reads LNHNV; CDR2 reads YYDKDF (reference sequence).

The V and J genes are TRBV29-1 and TRBJ1-1, with TRBD1 as a possible D gene (6 bases). Trimming shortened V by 6 bases and J by 11 bases, and 16 bases separated the two germline ends. Germline V lookup: CDR1 SQVTM, CDR2 ANQGSEA. This CDR3 contains 11 residues. The CDR3 region is CSVNRAMGAFF. The CDR3 coding sequence is TGCAGCGTAAACAGGGCGATGGGGGCTTTCTTT.

The chain employs TRBV29-1 and TRBJ2-1, with 9 bases lining up with TRBD2. CDR1 SQVTM and CDR2 ANQGSEA come from the germline V gene. Trimming cost V 0 bases and J 8 bases; bases outside gene matches: 14. This CDR3 has 17 residues. As DNA, the CDR3 is TGCAGCGTTGAAGATCGTAGGGGGCTAGCGGGATGGGATGAGCAGTTCTTC. Its protein product is CSVEDRRGLAGWDEQFF.

V is TRBV19 and J is TRBJ2-5; the D gene is possibly TRBD1 (5 bases). Germline CDR1 is LNHDA and CDR2 is SQIVND (reference sequence). Trimming pared 3 bases from V and 2 bases from J, leaving 13 bases between. This CDR3 comprises 15 residues. CDR3 protein: CASSIGAARQETQYF. CDR3 DNA sequence: TGTGCCAGTAGTATTGGGGCGGCTAGACAAGAGACCCAGTACTTC. The full variable domain, its missing parts supplied by reference TRBV19 and TRBJ2-5, is DGGITQSPKYLFRKEGQNVTLSCEQNLNHDAMYWYRQDPGQGLRLIYYSQIVNDFQKGDIAEGYSVSREKKESFPLTVTSAQKNPTAFYLCASSIGAARQETQYFGPGTRLLVL.

The count of this clone is one. This chain's CDR3 is CSARGQETQYF. CDR3 bases: TGCAGTGCGAGGGGGCAAGAGACCCAGTACTTC. The chain is built from TRBV20-1 and TRBJ2-5; D is possibly TRBD1 (6 bases). Trimming removed 6 bases at V and 2 bases at J, with 7 bases between. CDR1 and CDR2 (germline): DFQATT, SNEGSKA (reference sequence). There are 11 residues in the CDR3.

The chain has TRBV6-5 and TRBJ2-1, with 8 bases that match TRBD2. V gave up 6 bases and J gave up 9 bases; unmatched junction bases: 7. This CDR3 contains 13 residues. Germline-derived CDR1 and CDR2 are MNHEY and SVGAGI. The CDR3, as DNA: TGTGCCAGCAGCAGCGGGAGCTACGGTGAGCAGTTCTTC. Its protein is CASSSGSYGEQFF.

This chain connects TRBV7-2 to TRBJ2-3; 8 bases agree with TRBD2. This CDR3 region has 15 residues. The germline gives CDR1 SGHTA, CDR2 FQGNSA. V dropped 1 base and J dropped 10; count of bases not matched to a gene: 10. This CDR3 is CASSLGSGEVYAQYF. The DNA for the CDR3 is TGTGCCAGCAGCTTAGGTAGCGGGGAAGTCTATGCGCAGTATTTT.

The V and J genes are TRBV30 and TRBJ2-7, with D possibly TRBD1 on 5 matching bases. The CDR3 contains 18 residues. Between the trimmed V and J ends, which lost 0 bases and 2 bases, there was a span of 23 bases. Germline-derived CDR1 and CDR2 are GTSNPN and SVGIG (reference sequence). CDR3 region: CAWSVFSLGALSPYEQYF. CDR3 sequence (DNA): TGTGCCTGGAGTGTGTTCAGTTTAGGGGCGCTTTCTCCCTACGAGCAGTACTTC.

The gene calls are TRBV2 and TRBJ2-2; tentative D call: TRBD1 (5 bases). This CDR3 is built from 12 residues. The germline gives CDR1 SNHLY, CDR2 FYNNEI. Trimming stripped 7 bases from V and 13 bases from J, with 16 bases between. The CDR3 DNA reads TGTGCCAGCAAGGCGGACAATCCGGGGCTGTTTTTT. Protein: CASKADNPGLFF.

The genes are TRBV6-2 or TRBV6-3 and TRBJ2-2; unclear D gene. Germline V gene data show CDR1 as MNHEY and CDR2 as SVGEGT. The CDR3 has 15 amino acids. Trimming removed 2 bases from V and 0 bases from J, with 7 bases in between. The DNA for the CDR3 is TGTGCCAGCAGTTACATAGATACGAACACCGGGGAGCTGTTTTTT. Its translation is CASSYIDTNTGELFF.

The rearrangement uses TRBV3-1 (or the pseudogene TRBV3-2) and TRBJ2-1, with no clear D. This CDR3 contains 15 residues. CDR1 is LGHDT and CDR2 is YNNKEL in the germline V gene (reference sequence). Trimming stripped 2 bases from V and 8 bases from J, with 16 bases between. Written as DNA, the CDR3 is TGTGCCAGCAGCCAACGCTCCCCCCGGGTCCATGAGCAGTTCTTC. This encodes CASSQRSPRVHEQFF.

The rearrangement uses TRBV18 and TRBJ2-2, with 10 bases identical to TRBD1. Per the germline V gene, CDR1 is KGHSH and CDR2 is LQKENI. V dropped 4 bases and J dropped 2; count of bases not matched to a gene: 7. This CDR3 contains 17 residues. As DNA, the CDR3 is TGTGCCAGCTCACTTTGGGGACAGGGGTCAAACACCGGGGAGCTGTTTTTT. This translates into CASSLWGQGSNTGELFF. Complete variable domain (other parts from reference TRBV18 and TRBJ2-2): NAGVMQNPRHLVRRRGQEARLRCSPMKGHSHVYWYRQLPEEGLKFMVYLQKENIIDESGMPKERFSAEFPKEGPSILRIQQVVRGDSAAYFCASSLWGQGSNTGELFFGEGSRLTVL.

The chain recombines TRBV10-3 with TRBJ2-1; unclear D gene. Germline V lookup: CDR1 ENHRY, CDR2 SYGVKD. This CDR3 comprises 14 residues. With 0 bases removed from V and 5 bases from J, the gap between germline ends came to 8 bases. CDR3: CAISESVTNNEQFF. The CDR3 DNA is TGTGCCATCAGTGAGTCGGTTACAAACAATGAGCAGTTCTTC.

The chain uses TRBV5-1 and TRBJ2-3; 12 nucleotides line up with TRBD2. Per germline, CDR1 SGHRS and CDR2 YFSETQ. V was pared by 2 bases and J by 3 bases, with 1 base of the junction left unmatched. This CDR3 is 15 amino acids long. CDR3 sequence (DNA): TGCGCCAGCAGCTTAGGACTAGCGGGGACAGATACGCAGTATTTT. This codes for CASSLGLAGTDTQYF. Combining the CDR3 with reference TRBV5-1 and TRBJ2-3 gives the whole variable domain KAGVTQTPRYLIKTRGQQVTLSCSPISGHRSVSWYQQTPGQGLQFLFEYFSETQRNKGNFPGRFSGRQFSNSRSEMNVSTLELGDSALYLCASSLGLAGTDTQYFGPGTRLTVL.